These T cell receptor beta chains were read from a single sample in a study of OX40 agonist ivuxolimab in advanced cancers. Method: immunoSEQ multiplex PCR; TCRdb's copy keeps in-frame clones and lacks some. The data hold about 86,000 clones, with around 88% observed a single time. The specimen comprised CD4+ or CD8+ T cells sorted from blood, sampled in a trial of the OX40 agonist ivuxolimab. These receptors were taken from an adult with an advanced solid tumor such as melanoma, head and neck, liver or kidney cancer. CDR3s include the opening cysteine and the closing phenylalanine or tryptophan. The D gene is left open where the match is weak. Clone size, where shown, is once, few, many, or a class for clones that have expanded.

clone_size j_call v_call d_call cdr3_nt cdr3_aa
NA TRBJ2-1 TRBV7-2 NA TGTGCCAGCAGCTTGTACAGGGAGCGCTACAATGAGCAGTTCTTC CASSLYRERYNEQFF
NA TRBJ2-3 TRBV19 NA TGTGCCAGTAGTATGGTAACAGATACGCAGTATTTT CASSMVTDTQYF
NA TRBJ1-2 TRBV7-2 TRBD1 TGTGCCAGCAGCTTAGGGGGGTTAGGGACAGACTATGGCTACACCTTC CASSLGGLGTDYGYTF
NA TRBJ2-2 TRBV5-1 NA TGCGCCAGCAGCTTGGACAGCTTCACCGGGGAGCTGTTTTTT CASSLDSFTGELFF
NA TRBJ2-1 TRBV4-2 NA TGTGCCAGCAGCCAAGGGCTATACAATGAGCAGTTCTTC CASSQGLYNEQFF
NA TRBJ2-5 TRBV5-1 NA TGCGCCAGCAGCTTACAGGGAAACCAAGAGACCCAGTACTTC CASSLQGNQETQYF
NA TRBJ1-6 TRBV7-8 TRBD1 TGTGCCAGCAGCGCCCGGACAGGGAATAATTCACCCCTCCACTTT CASSARTGNNSPLHF
NA TRBJ2-3 TRBV9 TRBD2 TGTGCCAGCAGCGTAGGACTAGCCGCTCGCACAGATACGCAGTATTTT CASSVGLAARTDTQYF
NA TRBJ2-1 TRBV30 NA TGTGCCTGGAGTCAAGGGGGTGAGCAGTTCTTC CAWSQGGEQFF
once TRBJ1-2 TRBV11-2 NA TGTGCCAGCAGCTTAGCCCCGGACACCTATGGCTACACCTTC CASSLAPDTYGYTF
NA TRBJ2-3 TRBV6-4 NA TGTGCCACTCTCTTTGAGGAGGGACAGCTCCCCGGAAATACGCAGTATTTT CATLFEEGQLPGNTQYF
NA TRBJ1-2 TRBV18 NA TGTGCCAGCTCACCAGAGGTGACGGGCAACTATGGCTACACCTTC CASSPEVTGNYGYTF
NA TRBJ2-5 TRBV5-1 NA TGCGCCAGCAGCTTGGCCAACGGGGCTAAAGAGACCCAGTACTTC CASSLANGAKETQYF
NA TRBJ1-5 TRBV6-1 NA TGTGCCAGCAGTAAATTCTCAGGTTCCGATCAGCCCCAGCATTTT CASSKFSGSDQPQHF
NA TRBJ2-1 TRBV7-9 NA TGTGCCAGCAGGGGCGATGAGCAGTTCTTC CASRGDEQFF
once TRBJ1-5 TRBV19 NA TGTGCCAGTAGTATAAGGTGGCGGGAGCCCCAGCATTTT CASSIRWREPQHF
NA TRBJ2-3 TRBV30 NA TGTGCCTGGAGTGGTGAGGGAACAGATACGCAGTATTTT CAWSGEGTDTQYF
NA TRBJ1-3 TRBV11-2 NA TGTGCCAGCAGCAGATTTCAGGGAAACACCATATATTTT CASSRFQGNTIYF
NA TRBJ1-1 TRBV6-1 NA TGTGCCAGTGGGGGGGTCGGGACTGAAGCTTTCTTT CASGGVGTEAFF
NA TRBJ2-7 TRBV6-1 NA TGTGCCAGCAGCCTTTCCCTACGCGAGCAGTACTTC CASSLSLREQYF
NA TRBJ2-2 TRBV7-3 NA TGTGCCAGCAGCTTAACCCCCGCGGGTCTCACCGGGGAGCTGTTTTTT CASSLTPAGLTGELFF
NA TRBJ1-2 TRBV11-1 NA TGTGCCAGCAGCCTCGGTCTCGACTATGGCTACACCTTC CASSLGLDYGYTF
NA TRBJ2-3 TRBV14 TRBD1 TGTGCCAGCAGCCAAGACAGGGGGTGGGCAGATACGCAGTATTTT CASSQDRGWADTQYF
once TRBJ2-3 TRBV6-4 NA TGTGCCAGCAGCTTTGGGCAGAGCACAGATACGCAGTATTTT CASSFGQSTDTQYF
few TRBJ1-1 TRBV6-1 NA TGTGCCAGCAGTGAAGACGAGGGGGTCAAGGGAAACACTGAAGCTTTCTTT CASSEDEGVKGNTEAFF
NA TRBJ1-4 TRBV27 NA TGTGCCAGCAGCCCCGTCGGTGAACTGTTTTTT CASSPVGELFF
NA TRBJ1-4 TRBV5-1 TRBD1 TGCGCCAGCAGCTTGATGACAGGGAGGAATGAAAAACTGTTTTTT CASSLMTGRNEKLFF
NA TRBJ1-1 TRBV7-2 NA TGTGCCAGCAGCTTGACAGAGAACACTGAAGCTTTCTTT CASSLTENTEAFF
NA TRBJ2-7 TRBV19 NA TGTGCCAGTAGGCGGACAGACCTCTACGAGCAGTACTTC CASRRTDLYEQYF
NA TRBJ1-1 TRBV9 NA TGTGCCAGCAGCGTAGGCCATGAAGGCGGATTGAACACTGAAGCTTTCTTT CASSVGHEGGLNTEAFF
NA TRBJ1-1 TRBV7-2 NA TGTGCCAGCAGCTTAACCCCAGGGCTGAACACTGAAGCTTTCTTT CASSLTPGLNTEAFF
NA TRBJ1-1 TRBV12-2 NA TGTGCAAGTCGCCTCTTGACAGGTCACATGAACACTGAAGCTTTCTTT CASRLLTGHMNTEAFF
NA TRBJ1-4 TRBV5-4 NA TGTGCCAGCAGCTTGAAAGGAACTAATGAAAAACTGTTTTTT CASSLKGTNEKLFF
NA TRBJ2-2 TRBV5-6 TRBD1 TGTGCCAGCAGCTTTTTTACGTTGGGGACAGGGTCCACCGGGGAGCTGTTTTTT CASSFFTLGTGSTGELFF
NA TRBJ2-7 TRBV5-5 NA TGTGCCAGCAGCTTGGAAGGAATTGGTTACGAGCAGTACTTC CASSLEGIGYEQYF
once TRBJ2-3 TRBV5-1 NA TGCGCCAGCAGCTTGGATGGTTCAGATACGCAGTATTTT CASSLDGSDTQYF
NA TRBJ1-6 TRBV4-2 NA TGTGCCAGCAGCCAAGATGGAGGCCTCCCGTCACCCCTCCACTTT CASSQDGGLPSPLHF
NA TRBJ1-2 TRBV4-1 TRBD1 TGCGCCAGCAGCCAAGAGGTAGCCCTGACAGGGCTCGGTGGCTACACCTTC CASSQEVALTGLGGYTF
NA TRBJ2-2 TRBV7-3 NA TGTGCCAGCAGCCTCGATGCAACGGCCACCGGGGAGCTGTTTTTT CASSLDATATGELFF
NA TRBJ1-6 TRBV30 NA TGTGCCTGGAGTGTGGAGGGCTATTCACCCCTCCACTTT CAWSVEGYSPLHF
NA TRBJ2-1 TRBV5-3 TRBD1 TGTGCCAGAAGCTCGGGACAGTTTAACTGTTTCTCCTACAATGAGCAGTTCTTC CARSSGQFNCFSYNEQFF
NA TRBJ2-5 TRBV27 NA TGTGCCAGCAGGTTTAATGGGGGCGCGGGGGAGACCCAGTACTTC CASRFNGGAGETQYF
NA TRBJ2-1 TRBV9 TRBD2 TGTGCCAGCAGCGTGACCGGGACTAGCGGTTACAATGAGCAGTTCTTC CASSVTGTSGYNEQFF
NA TRBJ2-7 TRBV7-2 NA TGTGCCAGCAGCTTAGCGAGGCAGGGTTTCGAGCAGTACTTC CASSLARQGFEQYF
NA TRBJ1-1 TRBV2 NA TGTGCCAGCACCTACACACGGGGGGCGAACACTGAAGCTTTCTTT CASTYTRGANTEAFF
NA TRBJ2-7 TRBV7-3 NA TGTGCCAGCAGCTTAACCCACGGAGGGGGCTACGAGCAGTACTTC CASSLTHGGGYEQYF
once TRBJ1-5 TRBV23-1 NA TGCGCCAGCAGTAGGGGATATAGCAATCAGCCCCAGCATTTT CASSRGYSNQPQHF
few TRBJ2-2 TRBV7-3 TRBD2 TGTGCCAGCAGCTCCTCAACGGGACTAGCGGGAACCGGGGAGCTGTTTTTT CASSSSTGLAGTGELFF
NA TRBJ1-4 TRBV6-5 NA TGTGCCAGCAGTTACTCGACGAGGGGGAATGAAAAACTGTTTTTT CASSYSTRGNEKLFF
NA TRBJ2-1 TRBV29-1 TRBD2 TGCAGCGTATCTAGCGGGCCCAACAATGAGCAGTTCTTC CSVSSGPNNEQFF
NA TRBJ2-2 TRBV5-1 NA TGCGCCAGCAGCTTGCCGGACGTCACCGGGGAGCTGTTTTTT CASSLPDVTGELFF
NA TRBJ2-7 TRBV9 TRBD1 TGTGCCAGCAGCCCCCGGGACAGGGGTCTCTACGAGCAGTACTTC CASSPRDRGLYEQYF